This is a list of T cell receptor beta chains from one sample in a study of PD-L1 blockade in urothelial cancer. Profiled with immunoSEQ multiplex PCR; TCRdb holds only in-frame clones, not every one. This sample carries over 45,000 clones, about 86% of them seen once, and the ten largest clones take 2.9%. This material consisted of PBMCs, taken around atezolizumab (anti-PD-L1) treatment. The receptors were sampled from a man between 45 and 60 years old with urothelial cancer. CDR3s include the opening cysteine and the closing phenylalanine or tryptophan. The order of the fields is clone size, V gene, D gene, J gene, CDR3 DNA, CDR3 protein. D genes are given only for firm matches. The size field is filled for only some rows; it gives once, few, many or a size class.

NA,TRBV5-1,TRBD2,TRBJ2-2,TGCGCCAGTAAGCTAGCGGGAGAGTACGGCGGGGAGCTGTTTTTT,CASKLAGEYGGELFF
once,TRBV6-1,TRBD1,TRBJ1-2,TGTGCCAGCAGTGAAGCCGGGACAGGCCTCCCTTATGGCTACACCTTC,CASSEAGTGLPYGYTF
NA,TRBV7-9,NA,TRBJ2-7,TGTGCCAGCAGACCCGACAGCTACGAGCAGTACTTC,CASRPDSYEQYF
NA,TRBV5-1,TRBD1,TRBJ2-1,TGCGCCAGCAGCGCCGGGCAGGGGGCTCTGGATGAGCAGTTCTTC,CASSAGQGALDEQFF
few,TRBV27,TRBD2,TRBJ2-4,TGTGCCAGCAGTTTATCCCCGCCTAGCGGGAGCCTCGGGGCCAAAAACATTCAGTACTTC,CASSLSPPSGSLGAKNIQYF
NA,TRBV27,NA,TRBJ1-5,TGTGCCAGCAGTTTAACGTCAAGGGGCGATCAGCCCCAGCATTTT,CASSLTSRGDQPQHF
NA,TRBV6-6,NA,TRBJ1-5,TGTGCCAGCAGTTACTCTCGTCAGGACAATCAGCCCCAGCATTTT,CASSYSRQDNQPQHF
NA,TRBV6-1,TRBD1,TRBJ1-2,TGTGCCAGCAGTGGAAGTTGGACAGGGATTAACTATGGCTACACCTTC,CASSGSWTGINYGYTF
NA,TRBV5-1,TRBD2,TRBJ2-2,TGCGCCAGCAGCTCCGGGACTAGCGGGACCGGGGAGCTGTTTTTT,CASSSGTSGTGELFF
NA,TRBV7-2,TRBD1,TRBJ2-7,TGTGCCAGCAGTAAGCGACAGGGGTGGAACGAGCAGTACTTC,CASSKRQGWNEQYF
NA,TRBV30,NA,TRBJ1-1,TGTGCCTGGAGTGTGGAGGTGAACACTGAAGCTTTCTTT,CAWSVEVNTEAFF
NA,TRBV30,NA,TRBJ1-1,TGTGCCTGGAGATACTTGAACACTGAAGCTTTCTTT,CAWRYLNTEAFF
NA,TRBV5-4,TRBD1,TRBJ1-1,TGTGCCAGCAGCAAGCCGGGACAGGAGAACACTGAAGCTTTCTTT,CASSKPGQENTEAFF
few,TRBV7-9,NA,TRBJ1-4,TGTGCCAGCAGCCCACAGACAGCTTCTAATGAAAAACTGTTTTTT,CASSPQTASNEKLFF
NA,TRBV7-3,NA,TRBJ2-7,TGTGCCAGCAGCTTGGAAAGGGGAGGTTACGAGCAGTACTTC,CASSLERGGYEQYF
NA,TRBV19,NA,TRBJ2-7,TGTGCCAGTAGTAGCAGGGACTCCTCCTACGAGCAGTACTTC,CASSSRDSSYEQYF
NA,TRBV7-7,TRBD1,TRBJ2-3,TGTGCTAGCAGCCCCCTGACAGGGTCGCGCACAGATACGCAGTATTTT,CASSPLTGSRTDTQYF
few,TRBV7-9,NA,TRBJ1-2,TGTGCCAGCAGCTTAGCGTCTCTGGGGGGGAACTATGGCTACACCTTC,CASSLASLGGNYGYTF
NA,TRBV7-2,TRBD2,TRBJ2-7,TGTGCCAGCAGGGCGGGGCGGGAGTCCTACGAGCAGTACTTC,CASRAGRESYEQYF
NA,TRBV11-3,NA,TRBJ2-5,TGTGCCAGCAGCCGAGCGGCGTACGGCCAGGAGACCCAGTACTTC,CASSRAAYGQETQYF
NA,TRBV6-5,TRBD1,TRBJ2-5,TGTGCCAGCAGAACGGACAGGGGCCCCCAAGAGACCCAGTACTTC,CASRTDRGPQETQYF
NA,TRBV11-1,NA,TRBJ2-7,TGTGCCAGCAGCTTAGCAGCCTCCTACGAGCAGTACTTC,CASSLAASYEQYF
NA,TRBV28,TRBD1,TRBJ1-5,TGTGCCAGCAGCCCCGGGACAGGTTTTCAGCCCCAGCATTTT,CASSPGTGFQPQHF
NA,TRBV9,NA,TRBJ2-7,TGTGCCAGCAGCGCCGAACAACTAACCGAGCAGTACTTC,CASSAEQLTEQYF
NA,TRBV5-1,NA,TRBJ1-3,TGCGCCAGCAGCTTGGACGGAGCGAGCTCTGGAAACACCATATATTTT,CASSLDGASSGNTIYF
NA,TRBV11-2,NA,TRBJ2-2,TGTGCCAGCAGCTCCTTCGGGGTAGCCGGGGAGCTGTTTTTT,CASSSFGVAGELFF
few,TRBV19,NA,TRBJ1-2,TGTGCCAGTAGTATACCGCGCTATGGCTACACCTTC,CASSIPRYGYTF
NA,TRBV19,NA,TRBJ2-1,TGTGCCAGTAGTAAACAGGGTGCCTCCTACAATGAGCAGTTCTTC,CASSKQGASYNEQFF
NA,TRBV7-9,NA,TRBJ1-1,TGTGCCAGCAGCCTAGTGAACGGTGAAGCTTTCTTT,CASSLVNGEAFF
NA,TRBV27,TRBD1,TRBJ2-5,TGTGCCAGCAGTGCTCTTGGGACAGGGCGGGAGACCCAGTACTTC,CASSALGTGRETQYF
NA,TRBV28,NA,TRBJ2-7,TGTGCCAGCAGTGATAACAGGGTCCAGCAGTACTTC,CASSDNRVQQYF
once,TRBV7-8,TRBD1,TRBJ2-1,TGTGCCAGCAGCCCCCGGGACAGCTCCTACAATGAGCAGTTCTTC,CASSPRDSSYNEQFF
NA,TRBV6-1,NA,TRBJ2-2,TGTGCCAGCACGCAGGGTTGGAACGGGGAGCTGTTTTTT,CASTQGWNGELFF
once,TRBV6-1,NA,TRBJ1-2,TGTGCCAGCAGTGAAGGAGGGCAGCACTACTATGGCTACACCTTC,CASSEGGQHYYGYTF
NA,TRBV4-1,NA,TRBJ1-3,TGCGCCAGCAGCCAAGATAATTCACTCTCTGGAAACACCATATATTTT,CASSQDNSLSGNTIYF
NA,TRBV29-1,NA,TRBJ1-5,TGCAGCGCCAGCAGGGATGGGCAGCCCCAGCATTTT,CSASRDGQPQHF